The rows below give T cell receptor beta chains drawn from one sample of a study of T cells in Graves' hyperthyroidism and ophthalmopathy. MiXCR, run by TCRdb on the multiplex PCR reads, gives a single entry per CDR3 protein. The sample includes a few hundred thousand distinct CDR3 sequences, 46% of them seen just once. Material: peripheral blood or thyroid tissue (not recorded which). These receptors originate from an adult woman with Graves' disease, either hyperthyroidism or ophthalmopathy (not recorded which). Both conserved end residues are part of each CDR3. A D gene is named only where the DNA matches it firmly. Not every row has a clone size; where given, it reads once, few, many or a size class.

CASSSDRGYETQHF	TGTGCCAGCAGTTCGGACAGGGGGTACGAGACCCAGCATTTT	TRBV6-5	TRBJ1-5	.	TRBD1
CASSHRGVGYTF	TGTGCCAGCAGTCACAGGGGAGTCGGCTACACCTTC	TRBV7-2	TRBJ1-2	.	TRBD1
CASNKQGHEQYF	TGTGCCAGCAATAAACAGGGGCACGAGCAGTACTTC	TRBV10-3	TRBJ2-7	once	TRBD1
CASSDSAETQYF	TGTGCCAGCAGTGACTCGGCAGAGACCCAGTACTTC	TRBV6-4	TRBJ2-5	once	.
CASSFRQVDEKLFF	TGTGCCAGCAGTTTTCGCCAGGTCGATGAAAAACTGTTTTTT	TRBV6-6	TRBJ1-4	.	.
CASSAGDGNSPLHF	TGTGCCAGCAGCGCGGGGGACGGTAATTCACCCCTCCACTTT	TRBV9	TRBJ1-6	.	.
CASRPWSGELFF	TGTGCCAGCAGGCCTTGGTCCGGGGAGCTGTTTTTT	TRBV6-6	TRBJ2-2	.	.
CASMGQGTYEQYF	TGTGCCAGCATGGGACAGGGTACCTACGAGCAGTACTTC	TRBV2	TRBJ2-7	many	TRBD1
CSAASGTDYGYTF	TGCAGTGCTGCCTCCGGGACAGACTATGGCTACACCTTC	TRBV20-1	TRBJ1-2	.	TRBD1
CASNTGTLNTEAFF	TGTGCCAGCAATACCGGGACGCTGAACACTGAAGCTTTCTTT	TRBV2	TRBJ1-1	many	.
CASSSLRGGRKSGYTF	TGCGCCAGCAGCTCCCTTAGGGGGGGGCGGAAGTCTGGCTACACCTTC	TRBV5-1	TRBJ1-2	many	.
CASSFPNQPQYF	TGTGCCAGCAGCTTTCCCAATCAGCCCCAGTACTTC	TRBV7-2	TRBJ2-5	.	.
CASSPGAGVGETQHF	TGTGCCAGCAGCCCCGGGGCGGGAGTCGGGGAGACCCAGCATTTT	TRBV7-6	TRBJ1-5	.	.
CASSNRQEGVQFF	TGTGCCAGCAGCAACAGACAGGAGGGGGTGCAGTTCTTC	TRBV7-2	TRBJ2-1	.	.
CAISSRHTPNYGHTF	TGTGCCATCAGTTCCCGACATACACCCAACTATGGCCACACCTTC	TRBV10-3	TRBJ1-2	.	.
CASSLRGVGGANVLTF	TGTGCCAGCAGCTTAAGGGGGGTAGGTGGGGCCAACGTCCTGACTTTC	TRBV7-2	TRBJ2-6	.	.
CSVVWERPGYTF	TGCAGCGTTGTTTGGGAGCGTCCGGGCTACACCTTC	TRBV29-1	TRBJ1-2	.	.
CASSQGVAYEQYF	TGCGCCAGCTCACAGGGGGTTGCCTACGAGCAGTACTTC	TRBV5-1	TRBJ2-7	many	TRBD1
CASSLWDSSNQPQHF	TGTGCCAGCAGCTTGTGGGACAGCAGCAATCAGCCCCAGCATTTT	TRBV7-9	TRBJ1-5	.	TRBD1
CASVGGTNSPLHF	TGTGCCAGCGTAGGCGGGACCAATTCACCCCTCCACTTT	TRBV25-1	TRBJ1-6	.	.
CSFGIGTGEQYF	TGCAGCTTCGGGATCGGGACAGGCGAGCAGTACTTC	TRBV29-1	TRBJ2-7	.	TRBD1
CASSLGGQGAQEQYF	TGCGCCAGCAGCTTGGGGGGACAGGGGGCGCAAGAGCAGTACTTC	TRBV5-1	TRBJ2-7	many	TRBD1
CASSEGVEQFF	TGTGCCAGCTCCGAGGGGGTTGAGCAGTTCTTC	TRBV12-3/TRBV12-4	TRBJ2-1	.	.
CASRLQGLEGYTF	TGTGCCAGCAGGCTACAGGGACTTGAAGGCTACACCTTC	TRBV7-9	TRBJ1-2	.	.
CASRTGTLNTEAFF	TGTGCCAGCAGAACAGGGACCTTGAACACTGAAGCTTTCTTT	TRBV28	TRBJ1-1	.	.
CASSAAGLPQETQYF	TGTGCCAGTAGTGCCGCGGGACTCCCACAAGAGACCCAGTACTTC	TRBV19	TRBJ2-5	.	.
CAISESSIAGPGYTF	TGTGCCATCAGTGAGTCGAGTATCGCAGGGCCTGGCTACACCTTC	TRBV10-3	TRBJ1-2	.	.
CASSPPGQGLEETQYF	TGTGCCAGCAGCCCCCCGGGACAGGGTTTGGAAGAGACCCAGTACTTC	TRBV7-9	TRBJ2-5	many	TRBD1
CSARPGPRGRETQYF	TGCAGTGCAAGACCGGGGCCCAGGGGGCGAGAGACCCAGTACTTC	TRBV20-1	TRBJ2-5	.	TRBD1
CASSLKGQGTLAESQETQYF	TGTGCCAGCAGCTTAAAGGGCCAGGGGACCCTAGCGGAGTCCCAAGAGACCCAGTACTTC	TRBV7-9	TRBJ2-5	.	.
CSARAGLAGGTYNEQFF	TGCAGTGCTAGAGCGGGACTAGCGGGAGGGACCTACAATGAGCAGTTCTTC	TRBV20-1	TRBJ2-1	.	TRBD2
CASSFRGELIFYEQYF	TGTGCCAGCAGTTTTCGGGGGGAACTAATATTCTACGAGCAGTACTTC	TRBV7-2	TRBJ2-7	.	TRBD2
CASSAGLLTGELFF	TGTGCCAGTAGTGCGGGACTCCTCACCGGGGAGCTGTTTTTT	TRBV19	TRBJ2-2	.	.
CARLRSSPPNQPQHF	TGTGCCAGACTACGATCCTCCCCGCCAAATCAGCCCCAGCATTTT	TRBV2	TRBJ1-5	many	.
CASSFKGDGSPLHF	TGTGCCAGCAGCTTCAAGGGTGACGGGTCACCCCTCCACTTT	TRBV7-3	TRBJ1-6	many	.
CASSLWFRQGGVQYQPQHF	TGTGCCAGCAGTTTATGGTTCCGACAGGGTGGGGTACAGTATCAGCCCCAGCATTTT	TRBV27	TRBJ1-5	many	TRBD1
CSARPTGIGTGELFF	TGCAGTGCTAGACCAACAGGGATCGGCACCGGGGAGCTGTTTTTT	TRBV20-1	TRBJ2-2	once	.
CASRVTGGDTEAFF	TGTGCCAGCAGGGTCACAGGGGGCGACACTGAAGCTTTCTTT	TRBV7-2	TRBJ1-1	once	TRBD1
CASSLAPRGKYQETQYF	TGTGCCAGCAGCTTAGCGCCCAGGGGGAAGTACCAAGAGACCCAGTACTTC	TRBV7-8	TRBJ2-5	many	TRBD1
CSARVTPGVGQPQHF	TGCAGTGCTAGAGTAACCCCCGGGGTGGGTCAGCCCCAGCATTTT	TRBV20-1	TRBJ1-5	many	.
CASSLDHRRVEQYF	TGTGCCAGCAGCTTAGATCACCGGCGGGTCGAGCAGTACTTC	TRBV7-2	TRBJ2-7	many	.
CASSLVAGGGNEQYF	TGCGCCAGCAGCCTTGTAGCGGGAGGCGGAAACGAGCAGTACTTC	TRBV5-1	TRBJ2-7	many	TRBD2
CAISLHLEAFF	TGTGCCATCAGTTTGCACCTTGAAGCTTTCTTT	TRBV10-3	TRBJ1-1	.	.
CASTHGWEGANVLTF	TGCGCCAGCACCCACGGGTGGGAAGGGGCCAACGTCCTGACTTTC	TRBV5-1	TRBJ2-6	.	.
CASSQDRLLAVSYEQYF	TGCGCCAGCAGCCAAGATCGACTACTAGCTGTCTCCTACGAGCAGTACTTC	TRBV4-1	TRBJ2-7	many	.
CATSKGDRYGYTF	TGTGCCACCAGTAAGGGGGACAGATATGGCTACACCTTC	TRBV15	TRBJ1-2	.	TRBD1
CASSLSIAGGLDEQYF	TGTGCCAGCAGTTTATCTATTGCCGGGGGTTTGGACGAGCAGTACTTC	TRBV7-2	TRBJ2-7	.	.
CASSYDDRVSLKTQYF	TGTGCCAGCAGTTACGATGACAGGGTTAGTTTGAAGACCCAGTACTTC	TRBV6-5	TRBJ2-5	many	TRBD1
CASSQVQAGPTQYF	TGTGCCAGCAGCCAAGTCCAGGCCGGGCCGACCCAGTACTTC	TRBV4-2	TRBJ2-5	many	.
CASSQVPGGNTEAFF	TGCGCCAGCAGCCAAGTCCCCGGGGGAAACACTGAAGCTTTCTTT	TRBV4-1	TRBJ1-1	many	.
CAWSVIVYEQYF	TGTGCCTGGAGTGTAATAGTTTACGAGCAGTACTTC	TRBV30	TRBJ2-7	.	.
CASSPRTTSSYEQYF	TGCGCCAGCAGCCCCCGGACTACGAGTTCCTACGAGCAGTACTTC	TRBV4-1	TRBJ2-7	few	.
CASSQVVGAAGETQYF	TGTGCTAGCAGCCAAGTCGTGGGGGCCGCTGGGGAGACCCAGTACTTC	TRBV7-7	TRBJ2-5	.	.